Listed here are 4 T cell receptor beta chains from one sample, sequenced in a study of shared clonotypes between healthy human individuals. The data were produced by immunoSEQ multiplex PCR, yet TCRdb's version contains in-frame clones alone and is incomplete. Among about 980,000 clones listed, more than 75% were seen once. Sequencing was carried out using memory CD4+ T cells sorted from blood. The subset was: CD45RA-negative fraction. Receptors were obtained from a young man in good health.

This clone was found once. The chain couples TRBV4-2 to TRBJ2-1; TRBD1 might be the D (6 bases). There are 15 residues in the CDR3. CDR1 is LGHNA and CDR2 is YNFKEQ in the germline V gene. Trimming took off 7 bases at V and 1 base at J, with 14 bases between the two ends. CDR3 amino acids: CASTLEGGSYNEQFF. CDR3 DNA sequence: TGTGCCAGCACCTTGGAAGGGGGATCCTACAATGAGCAGTTCTTC.

V and J are TRBV5-8 and TRBJ2-3; possibly TRBD2 for D (5 bases). The V end lost 7 bases, the J end lost 0 bases, and 15 bases lay between the germline ends. CDR1 is SGHTS and CDR2 is YDEGEE in the germline V gene. This CDR3 comprises 15 residues. This CDR3 is CASSSADSSTDTQYF. CDR3 DNA sequence: TGTGCCAGCTCCTCTGCGGACTCTAGCACAGATACGCAGTATTTT.

The chain recombines TRBV19 with TRBJ1-5; a weak D match, TRBD1 (6 bases). Germline V gene data show CDR1 as LNHDA and CDR2 as SQIVND (reference sequence). The V gene lost 5 bases and the J gene lost 3 bases, with 11 bases spanning the gap. The CDR3 length is 14 residues. The CDR3 coding sequence is TGTGCCAGTAGTCGTGGACAGTTCAATCAGCCCCAGCATTTT. Protein product: CASSRGQFNQPQHF.

The V gene is TRBV10-1, the J gene TRBJ1-1; possibly TRBD1 for D (5 bases). The CDR3 is 13 amino acids. V gave up 4 bases and J gave up 5 bases, with 11 bases separating them. The germline gives CDR1 WNHNN, CDR2 SYGVQD (reference sequence). This CDR3 reads CASSVSGITEAFF. DNA for the CDR3: TGCGCCAGCAGTGTTTCAGGGATTACTGAAGCTTTCTTT.